Listed below are T cell receptor beta chains from one sample, sequenced in a study of brain T cells in children with intractable seizures. Method: immunoSEQ multiplex PCR; TCRdb's copy keeps in-frame clones and lacks some. In the table there are around 80,000 clones, around 91% of which are singletons. The sequencing here drew on peripheral blood, taken at surgery. The receptors shown here come from a girl aged 2-9 years with Rasmussen encephalitis and intractable seizures. CDR3s include the opening cysteine and the closing phenylalanine or tryptophan. The D gene is left open where the match is weak. Rows may omit the clone size; those that give it use once, few, many or a size class.

clone size,J gene,D gene,V gene,CDR3 protein,CDR3 DNA
NA,TRBJ1-6,NA,TRBV5-1,CASSFGDYNSPLHF,TGCGCCAGCAGCTTTGGAGATTATAATTCACCCCTCCACTTT
NA,TRBJ1-6,TRBD1,TRBV7-8,CASSLQGVKSPLHF,TGTGCCAGCAGCCTACAGGGGGTAAAGTCACCCCTCCACTTT
once,TRBJ2-7,TRBD2,TRBV28,CASRGTRGYEQYF,TGTGCCAGCAGGGGGACTAGAGGCTACGAGCAGTACTTC
NA,TRBJ2-3,NA,TRBV5-4,CASSPGGTDTQYF,TGTGCCAGCAGCCCAGGGGGGACAGATACGCAGTATTTT
NA,TRBJ1-2,NA,TRBV19,CASSMSSGRYGYTF,TGTGCCAGTAGTATGTCTTCAGGGCGGTATGGCTACACCTTC
few,TRBJ2-7,NA,TRBV2,CASSVKRGHEQYF,TGTGCCAGCAGTGTTAAAAGAGGCCACGAGCAGTACTTC
NA,TRBJ2-7,NA,TRBV11-3,CASSLLREQYF,TGTGCCAGCAGCTTATTGCGCGAGCAGTACTTC
NA,TRBJ2-1,TRBD2,TRBV10-3,CAIRGGGGVDEQFF,TGTGCCATCAGAGGTGGCGGGGGGGTGGATGAGCAGTTCTTC
NA,TRBJ1-2,NA,TRBV2,CASGVYGYTF,TGTGCCAGCGGGGTTTATGGCTACACCTTC
NA,TRBJ1-6,TRBD1,TRBV12-3/TRBV12-4,CATRQGNSPLHF,TGTGCCACTCGACAGGGAAATTCACCCCTCCACTTT
NA,TRBJ1-1,NA,TRBV28,CASSLLGAEAFF,TGTGCCAGCAGTTTATTGGGGGCTGAAGCTTTCTTT
NA,TRBJ1-2,NA,TRBV6-1,CASSDSGSNYGYTF,TGTGCCAGCAGTGATAGCGGATCTAACTATGGCTACACCTTC
NA,TRBJ2-2,TRBD1,TRBV19,CASSPRTGASTGELFF,TGTGCCAGTAGTCCACGGACAGGGGCGAGCACCGGGGAGCTGTTTTTT
NA,TRBJ1-2,NA,TRBV30,CAWSEGAYGYTF,TGTGCCTGGAGTGAAGGGGCCTATGGCTACACCTTC
NA,TRBJ1-6,TRBD1,TRBV25-1,CASSEPGGSPLHF,TGTGCCAGCAGTGAACCAGGGGGTTCACCCCTCCACTTT
NA,TRBJ2-1,NA,TRBV6-2/TRBV6-3,CASSFDSGQSFVGEQFF,TGTGCCAGCAGTTTCGACAGTGGCCAATCCTTTGTCGGGGAGCAGTTCTTC
NA,TRBJ1-5,NA,TRBV19,CASSSRLLANQPQHF,TGTGCCAGTAGTTCCCGACTCCTGGCCAATCAGCCCCAGCATTTT
NA,TRBJ2-1,NA,TRBV6-5,CASSPQPTRYNEQFF,TGTGCCAGCAGTCCCCAGCCAACCCGATACAATGAGCAGTTCTTC
NA,TRBJ1-2,NA,TRBV11-3,CASSPRPLANYGYTF,TGTGCCAGCAGCCCGCGGCCCTTAGCTAACTATGGCTACACCTTC
few,TRBJ1-5,NA,TRBV3-1/TRBV3-2,CASSQGDALPQHF,TGTGCCAGCAGCCAAGGAGACGCCTTGCCCCAGCATTTT
NA,TRBJ2-2,TRBD1,TRBV2,CASTRDRGVPGELFF,TGTGCCAGCACCCGGGACAGGGGTGTCCCCGGGGAGCTGTTTTTT
NA,TRBJ2-7,NA,TRBV5-4,CASSLGQDFYEQYF,TGTGCCAGCAGCTTGGGGCAGGACTTCTACGAGCAGTACTTC
NA,TRBJ1-6,TRBD1,TRBV28,CASSLWTGNSPLHF,TGTGCCAGCAGTCTCTGGACAGGGAACTCACCCCTCCACTTT
NA,TRBJ2-7,NA,TRBV5-6,CASSSGASYEQYF,TGTGCCAGCAGCTCGGGCGCTTCCTACGAGCAGTACTTC
NA,TRBJ1-2,NA,TRBV15,CATSRDPAPNYGYTF,TGTGCCACCAGCAGAGATCCAGCCCCTAACTATGGCTACACCTTC
NA,TRBJ1-1,NA,TRBV5-6,CASSLARGVDTEAFF,TGTGCCAGCAGCTTGGCTAGGGGTGTGGACACTGAAGCTTTCTTT
NA,TRBJ1-5,NA,TRBV5-5,CASSFTHGGRQPQHF,TGTGCCAGCAGCTTTACTCATGGTGGTCGCCAGCCCCAGCATTTT
NA,TRBJ2-7,NA,TRBV27,CASSLTGGHEQYF,TGTGCCAGCAGTTTAACGGGGGGCCACGAGCAGTACTTC
NA,TRBJ1-1,TRBD1,TRBV12-5,CASGLVGRGINRGTEAFF,TGTGCTAGTGGTTTGGTAGGCAGGGGGATCAACCGGGGGACTGAAGCTTTCTTT
NA,TRBJ1-6,NA,TRBV2,CASKRRESLYNSPLHF,TGTGCCAGCAAGAGGAGGGAATCCCTGTATAATTCACCCCTCCACTTT
NA,TRBJ1-1,NA,TRBV5-4,CASSSSGGRTEAFF,TGTGCCAGCAGCTCGTCTGGGGGAAGGACTGAAGCTTTCTTT
NA,TRBJ1-5,TRBD1,TRBV5-6,CASSSTGPNQPQHF,TGTGCCAGCAGCTCGACAGGGCCCAATCAGCCCCAGCATTTT
once,TRBJ1-5,NA,TRBV6-1,CASSENYNQPQHF,TGTGCCAGCAGTGAAAATTACAATCAGCCCCAGCATTTT